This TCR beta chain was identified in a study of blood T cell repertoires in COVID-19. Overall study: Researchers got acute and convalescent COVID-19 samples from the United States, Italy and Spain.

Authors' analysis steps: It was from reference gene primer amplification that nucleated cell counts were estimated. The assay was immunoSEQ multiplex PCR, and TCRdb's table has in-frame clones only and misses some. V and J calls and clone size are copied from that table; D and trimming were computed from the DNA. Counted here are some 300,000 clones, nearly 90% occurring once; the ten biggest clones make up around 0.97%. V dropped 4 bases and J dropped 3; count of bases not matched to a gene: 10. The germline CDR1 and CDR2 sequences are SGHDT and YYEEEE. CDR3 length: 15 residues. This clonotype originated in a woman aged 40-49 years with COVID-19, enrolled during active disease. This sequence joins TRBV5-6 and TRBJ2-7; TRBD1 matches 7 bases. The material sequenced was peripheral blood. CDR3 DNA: TGTGCCAGCAGCCCTGCAGGGGGTCTCTACTACGAGCAGTACTTC. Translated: CASSPAGGLYYEQYF. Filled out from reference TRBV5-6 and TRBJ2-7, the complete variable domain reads DAGVTQSPTHLIKTRGQQVTLRCSPKSGHDTVSWYQQALGQGPQFIFQYYEEEERQRGNFPDRFSGHQFPNYSSELNVNALLLGDSALYLCASSPAGGLYYEQYFGPGTRLTVT.